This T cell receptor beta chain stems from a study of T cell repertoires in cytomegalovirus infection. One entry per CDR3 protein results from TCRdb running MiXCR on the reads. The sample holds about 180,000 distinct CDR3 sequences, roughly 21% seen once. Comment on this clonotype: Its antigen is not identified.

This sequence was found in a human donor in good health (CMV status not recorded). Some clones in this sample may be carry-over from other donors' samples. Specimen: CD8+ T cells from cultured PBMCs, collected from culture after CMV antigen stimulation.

CDR3: CASSYERGRKLFF. For the CDR3, the DNA is TGTGCCAGCAGTTACGAGCGGGGGCGGAAACTGTTTTTT. This rearrangement joins TRBV6-5 to TRBJ1-4, with D tentatively TRBD1 (6 bases). Trimming cost V 2 bases and J 11 bases, with 12 bases left between them. The CDR3 spans 13 residues. Germline CDR1 MNHEY, CDR2 SVGAGI.